Listed below are T cell receptor beta chains from one sample, sequenced in a study of T-cell memory formation after mild COVID-19. TCRdb reprocessed the 5' RACE reads with MiXCR, giving one entry per CDR3 protein. The sample shows 300,000 to 350,000 distinct CDR3 sequences, approximately 19% of them seen only once. The sample taken for sequencing was PBMCs or a T cell subset sorted from them (not recorded which). The receptors were sampled from a man aged 18 to 30 who had mild COVID-19 (a few samples of this study predate the infection). Cell type and time point are not known. The CDR3 runs from the conserved cysteine through the conserved F or W. The D gene is left open where the match is weak. A row's size may be missing; if present it is once, few, many or a size class.

clone size	D gene	V gene	J gene	CDR3 DNA	CDR3 protein
.	TRBD1	TRBV29-1	TRBJ1-4	TGCAGCGTTGAGGTGGGACAGGGATACCCAAAACTGTTTTTT	CSVEVGQGYPKLFF
few	.	TRBV3-1	TRBJ1-2	TGTGCCAGCAGCCAAGGCCGGAGTGCCTTCTCCTACACCTTC	CASSQGRSAFSYTF
few	.	TRBV4-3	TRBJ2-3	TGCGCCAGCAGCCAAGGAGGGGCCTCAGATACGCAGTATTTT	CASSQGGASDTQYF
few	TRBD1	TRBV29-1	TRBJ1-1	TGCAGCGTTATTCGACAGGGTCGGGGTGGGAACCTGAACACTGAAGCTTTCTTT	CSVIRQGRGGNLNTEAFF
few	.	TRBV20-1	TRBJ2-3	TGCAGTGCCAGTTGGAGCACAGATACGCAGTATTTT	CSASWSTDTQYF
few	TRBD1	TRBV7-6	TRBJ2-2	TGTGCCAGCAGCTCACCCGTGGGACAGCGTCGAACCGAGGAGCTGTTTTTT	CASSSPVGQRRTEELFF
.	.	TRBV20-1	TRBJ1-3	TGCAGTGCTAGGGAAGGGGAGGGCAGGGGAAACACCATATATTTT	CSAREGEGRGNTIYF
.	TRBD1	TRBV6-6	TRBJ2-3	TGTGCCAGCAGCTGGACATACAGGGGAGATACGCAGTATTTT	CASSWTYRGDTQYF
.	.	TRBV3-1	TRBJ1-1	TGTGCCAGCAGCTACGAGGGTTCTCCTGAAGCTTTCTTT	CASSYEGSPEAFF
many	TRBD1	TRBV5-5	TRBJ2-4	TGTGCCAGCAGCTTGTGGGACAGGCCCAACATTCAGTACTTC	CASSLWDRPNIQYF
.	TRBD2	TRBV5-5	TRBJ2-7	TGTGCCAGCGGGAGGGAGCACCGCTCCTACGAGCAGTACTTC	CASGREHRSYEQYF
.	TRBD2	TRBV20-1	TRBJ2-1	TGCAGTGCCGTGGGACTACAGAAGAACAATGAGCAGTTCTTC	CSAVGLQKNNEQFF
.	.	TRBV4-3	TRBJ2-4	TGCGCCAGCAGCCAAGGCCCCCTGGGAAACATTCAGTACTTC	CASSQGPLGNIQYF
few	.	TRBV5-5	TRBJ2-7	TGTGCCAGCAGCTGGGGCTACGCCGTCTCACGAGAGCAGTACTTC	CASSWGYAVSREQYF
.	TRBD2	TRBV2	TRBJ2-7	TGTGCCAGCGAGGGGACCCTAGCGGGACACCCCTACGAGCAGTACTTC	CASEGTLAGHPYEQYF
few	.	TRBV7-2	TRBJ1-5	TGTGCCAGCAGCTTAGACCCCCGGGGGAGGCGGAATCAGCCCCAGCATTTT	CASSLDPRGRRNQPQHF
few	.	TRBV12-3/TRBV12-4	TRBJ1-2	TGTGCCAGCAGTCGACAGGACCGCTGGAGCACCTTC	CASSRQDRWSTF
few	.	TRBV9	TRBJ2-2	TGTGCGTCCACTGGGTGGACCGGGGAGCTGTTTTTT	CASTGWTGELFF
.	.	TRBV7-9	TRBJ1-1	TGTGCCAGCAGCCCTCCCGGACCTATGAACACTGAAGCTTTCTTT	CASSPPGPMNTEAFF
.	.	TRBV5-6	TRBJ1-4	TGTGCCAGCAGCTTGGGACGATCGGGTGAAAAACTGTTTTTT	CASSLGRSGEKLFF
.	.	TRBV5-1	TRBJ1-1	TGCGCCAGCAAAATGGACACTGAAGCTTTCTTT	CASKMDTEAFF
few	.	TRBV5-1	TRBJ2-3	TGCGCCAGTCAGGGGGCTAGCGGGAGCACAGATACGCAGTATTTT	CASQGASGSTDTQYF
many	.	TRBV24-1	TRBJ1-1	TGTGCCACCAGTGCCAAGGGGGAGGGAGCTGAAGCTTTCTTT	CATSAKGEGAEAFF
few	.	TRBV3-1	TRBJ1-5	TGTGCCAGCAGCCAAGATACAGGTATGGGACAGCCCCAGCATTTT	CASSQDTGMGQPQHF
few	.	TRBV6-2/TRBV6-3	TRBJ2-7	TGTGCCAGCAGAAGTCCCGGAGAGCAGTACTTC	CASRSPGEQYF